The TCR beta chain under discussion was sequenced for a study of identical twins. TCRdb re-analysed the 5' RACE reads in MiXCR, keeping a single row per CDR3 protein. This table has some 730,000 distinct CDR3 sequences, about 20% appearing once. V was cut by 0 bases and J by 3 bases, with 6 bases left in between. This CDR3 spans 13 amino acids. Looked up from germline, CDR1 is SGHRS and CDR2 is YFSETQ. The sample also formed part of further work on T cells expressing NK-cell markers. That report adds: In a few donors, these clonotypes also led the CD3+CD56-NKG2C+ fraction.

The sequenced sample consisted of PBMCs. The rearrangement links TRBV5-1 to TRBJ1-2; no reliable D call. The receptor comes from a woman in her late teens or twenties in good health. CDR3 sequence (DNA): TGCGCCAGCAGCTTGGACCGGTACTATGGCTACACCTTC. Translation gives CASSLDRYYGYTF.